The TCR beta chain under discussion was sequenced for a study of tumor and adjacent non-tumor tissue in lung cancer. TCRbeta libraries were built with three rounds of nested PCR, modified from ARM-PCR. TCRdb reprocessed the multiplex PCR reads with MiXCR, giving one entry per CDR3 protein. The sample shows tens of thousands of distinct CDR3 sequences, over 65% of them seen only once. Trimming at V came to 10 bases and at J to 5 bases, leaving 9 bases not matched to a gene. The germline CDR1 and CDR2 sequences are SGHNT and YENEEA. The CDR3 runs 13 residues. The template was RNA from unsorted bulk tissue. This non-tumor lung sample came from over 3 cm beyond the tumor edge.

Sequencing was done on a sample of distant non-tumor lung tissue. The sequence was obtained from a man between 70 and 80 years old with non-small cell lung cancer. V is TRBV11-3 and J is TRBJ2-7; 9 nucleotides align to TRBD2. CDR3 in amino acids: CAIGIAGADEQYF. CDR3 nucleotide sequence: TGTGCCATCGGAATAGCGGGAGCGGACGAGCAGTACTTC.